Shown below are 31 T cell receptor beta chains from a single sample sequenced in a study of human T cells and chemical hapten exposure. TCRdb recomputed calls from the RACE reads with MiXCR, one row per CDR3 protein. This sample carries some 70,000 distinct CDR3 sequences, approximately 11% of them seen once, and the ten largest clones take 5% to 5.5%. Time point given: pre-sensitization, week 0. The sample's treatment: therapeutic diphenylcyclopropenone sensitization with weekly scalp DPC. The sample was whole blood, taken in connection with sensitization to the hapten diphenylcyclopropenone (DPC). These receptors were collected from a woman between 45 and 60 years old with alopecia areata. Some clones in this sample may be carry-over from other donors' samples.

This clonotype has at least ten counts. The rearrangement joins TRBV18 to TRBJ2-2; 10 positions match TRBD2. There are 16 residues in the CDR3. The germline V gene encodes CDR1 KGHSH and CDR2 LQKENI. The junction had 5 bases not matched to a gene; V was cut back by 3 bases and J by 4 bases. The CDR3 region is CASSPSGRAPTGELFF. For the CDR3, the DNA is TGTGCCAGCTCACCCAGCGGGAGGGCGCCCACCGGGGAGCTGTTTTTT.

V is TRBV6-6 and J is TRBJ2-3; 8 bases map to TRBD1. The germline V gene has CDR1 MNHNY and CDR2 SVGAGI (reference sequence). Germline trimming cut 0 bases from V and 3 bases from J; bases unmatched to any gene: 8. The CDR3 extends over 17 amino acids. The CDR3 loop reads CASSYSFPGQGTDTQYF. For the CDR3, the DNA is TGTGCCAGCAGTTACTCTTTTCCCGGACAGGGTACAGATACGCAGTATTTT.

This clonotype has just a few counts. The V call is TRBV5-4, the J call TRBJ2-7; perhaps TRBD1 as D (5 bases). V dropped 0 bases and J dropped 2 bases, with 15 bases sitting between them. The CDR3 is 16 residues long. Germline CDR1 and CDR2: SGHNT and YYREEE (reference sequence). The CDR3 reads CASSLGGVSNTYEQYF. The CDR3 DNA follows: TGTGCCAGCAGCTTGGGGGGCGTATCCAACACCTACGAGCAGTACTTC.

This clonotype was seen at least ten times. This sequence joins TRBV2 and TRBJ2-7; D perhaps matches TRBD1 (6 bases). The CDR3 is made up of 14 amino acids. V was shortened by 5 bases and J by 7 bases, with 18 bases between the two germline ends. Germline CDR1 and CDR2: SNHLY and FYNNEI. CDR3 sequence: CASSSKTGPGEQYF. The CDR3 DNA reads TGTGCCAGCAGTTCTAAGACAGGTCCGGGGGAGCAGTACTTC.

J is TRBJ1-5 and V is TRBV6-5; TRBD1 matches 7 bases. V shed 6 bases and J 3 bases; nucleotides not matched to a gene: 11. The CDR3 covers 16 residues. From germline, CDR1 is MNHEY and CDR2 SVGAGI. DNA for the CDR3: TGTGCCAGCAGATTAACCGGGACAGCGAACAATCAGCCCCAGCATTTT. The encoded protein is CASRLTGTANNQPQHF.

The table lists this clonotype with many counts. The chain links TRBV6-5 to TRBJ2-7; 7 bases align to TRBD2. The CDR3 consists of 15 residues. Germline CDR1 and CDR2: MNHEY and SVGAGI. Trimming cost V 6 bases and J 2 bases; bases outside gene matches: 10. CDR3 coding DNA: TGTGCCAGCAGCATCCATAGCGGGTTTCCCTACGAGCAGTACTTC. It is translated as CASSIHSGFPYEQYF.

This clonotype was recorded at least ten times. V gene TRBV11-3 combines with J gene TRBJ2-1; 10 bases line up with TRBD2. The CDR3 totals 16 residues. V shed 4 bases, J shed 9 bases, and the junction held 12 bases outside the gene matches. The V gene's germline CDR1 is SGHNT and CDR2 YENEEA. Here the CDR3 reads CASSSQAGGPKGEQFF. DNA for the CDR3: TGTGCCAGCAGCTCGCAAGCGGGAGGGCCGAAGGGTGAGCAGTTCTTC.

The table lists this clonotype with many counts. The rearrangement uses TRBV7-6 and TRBJ1-5; 11 nucleotides agree with TRBD1. V gave up 1 base and J gave up 1 base; unmatched junction bases: 0. CDR1 is SGHVS and CDR2 is FNYEAQ in the germline V gene. This CDR3 spans 16 amino acids. The CDR3 coding sequence is TGTGCCAGCAGCTTAGGGACAGGGGGCAGCAATCAGCCCCAGCATTTT. It yields the protein CASSLGTGGSNQPQHF.

This clonotype was picked up many times. The chain is built from TRBV18 and TRBJ1-5; weak D call: TRBD1 (5 bases). The V end was cut by 2 bases, the J end by 9 bases, with 14 bases between. This CDR3 has 14 amino acids. Germline CDR1 and CDR2: KGHSH and LQKENI. CDR3 nucleotide sequence: TGTGCCAGCTCACCAGGAGGGGACGATTCGCCCCAGCATTTT. It encodes CASSPGGDDSPQHF.

This clonotype was found many times. The chain combines TRBV24-1 with TRBJ1-4; D ambiguous. V was clipped by 9 bases and J by 0 bases, with 10 bases between them. The CDR3 consists of 14 residues. Per the germline V gene, CDR1 is KGHDR and CDR2 is SFDVKD. CDR3 bases: TGTGCCACCTCCGGACCTGCAACTAATGAAAAACTGTTTTTT. It yields the protein CATSGPATNEKLFF.

The table lists this clonotype with many counts. The rearrangement joins TRBV6-2 or TRBV6-3 to TRBJ2-3; no clear D. Per germline, CDR1 MNHEY and CDR2 SVGEGT. This CDR3 region has 12 residues. Deletions cut 6 bases from V and 3 bases from J, with 7 bases between. In nucleotides, the CDR3 is TGTGCCAGCAGCCGAGTGACAGATACGCAGTATTTT. Its translation is CASSRVTDTQYF.

This CDR3 reads CATSDPKSNSYNEQFF. DNA of the CDR3: TGTGCCACCAGTGATCCCAAGAGTAACTCCTACAATGAGCAGTTCTTC. The chain couples TRBV24-1 to TRBJ2-1; D remains ambiguous. This CDR3 spans 16 amino acids. Looked up from germline, CDR1 is KGHDR and CDR2 is SFDVKD. Between the trimmed V and J ends, which lost 3 bases and 0 bases, there was a span of 11 bases.

The rearrangement uses TRBV10-1 and TRBJ2-3; D could derive from TRBD1 or TRBD2 (5 bases each). The CDR3 is 15 residues long. The V gene's germline CDR1 is WNHNN and CDR2 SYGVQD (reference sequence). V lost 4 bases and J lost 4, with 15 bases in between. The CDR3 nucleotides are TGCGCCAGCAGTGCACGGACTGGGGGACCAGATACGCAGTATTTT. It codes for CASSARTGGPDTQYF.

This clonotype has a count of ten or more. The chain has TRBV27 and TRBJ1-2; 7 nucleotides line up with TRBD1. The CDR3 has 15 amino acids. CDR1 MNHEY and CDR2 SMNVEV come from the germline V gene (reference sequence). With 4 bases clipped from V and 2 bases from J, the junction kept 7 bases outside the gene matches. The CDR3 DNA follows: TGTGCCAGCAGTTCCCCGGGACAGTCAAACTATGGCTACACCTTC. Its translation is CASSSPGQSNYGYTF.

With respect to this clonotype: The conserved phenylalanine or tryptophan normally closing the CDR3 is absent here, so this likely arose from a read error. The V gene is TRBV7-9, the J gene TRBJ2-7, with a tentative D call TRBD2 (6 bases). CDR1 SEHNR and CDR2 FQNEAQ come from the germline V gene (reference sequence). V was clipped by 1 base and J by 5 bases, with 12 bases between them. The length of the CDR3 is 14 residues. The CDR3 sequence is CASSLEVERDEQYC. CDR3 in DNA: TGTGCCAGCAGCTTAGAGGTGGAGCGGGACGAGCAGTACTGC.

The V and J genes are TRBV2 and TRBJ2-1; D is undetermined. Trimming cost V 7 bases and J 8 bases, with 9 bases left between them. The CDR3 is 11 residues long. CDR1 SNHLY and CDR2 FYNNEI come from the germline V gene. CDR3 in amino acids: CASKGLDEQFF. The CDR3, as DNA: TGTGCCAGCAAAGGATTGGATGAGCAGTTCTTC.

This clonotype showed up many times. The V and J genes are TRBV6-2 or TRBV6-3 and TRBJ2-1; the match to TRBD2 covers 10 bases. Trimming cost V 7 bases and J 0 bases; bases outside gene matches: 6. There are 16 residues in the CDR3. CDR1 and CDR2 from the germline V gene are MNHEY and SVGEGT. The CDR3 DNA is TGTGCCAGCACCCCAAGCGGGGGGGCCTCCTACAATGAGCAGTTCTTC. Translating gives CASTPSGGASYNEQFF.

This clonotype came up many times. V and J are TRBV20-1 and TRBJ1-5; tentatively, D is TRBD1 (6 bases). CDR3 length: 15 residues. Trimming left V 5 bases short and J 0 bases short, with 14 bases between. CDR1 and CDR2 (germline): DFQATT, SNEGSKA (reference sequence). The CDR3 nucleotides are TGCAGTGCTGGACGATACAGGGTTAGCAATCAGCCCCAGCATTTT. Translation: CSAGRYRVSNQPQHF.

The chain joins TRBV2 to TRBJ1-5, with a weak D call TRBD1 (5 bases). CDR3 length equals 15 residues. CDR1 is SNHLY and CDR2 is FYNNEI in the germline V gene. Trimming removed 6 bases from V and 4 bases from J, with 16 bases in between. CDR3 DNA sequence: TGTGCCAGCAGAACCCGGGGCGCGGGTAATCAGCCCCAGCATTTT. Translated, it gives CASRTRGAGNQPQHF.

This clonotype was counted ten times or more. The chain links TRBV11-2 to TRBJ1-1; weak D call: TRBD1 (6 bases). Germline loops: CDR1 SGHAT, CDR2 FQNNGV. The CDR3 totals 15 residues. V gave up 7 bases and J gave up 0 bases, with 15 bases separating them. In DNA, the CDR3 is TGTGCCAGCACCCAAAAACAGGGCGTGAACACTGAAGCTTTCTTT. As protein: CASTQKQGVNTEAFF.

V and J are TRBV5-4 and TRBJ1-1; 10 bases agree with TRBD1. The V gene's germline CDR1 is SGHNT and CDR2 YYREEE (reference sequence). The CDR3 is 15 residues long. V was clipped by 4 bases and J by 0 bases; unmatched bases: 3. In nucleotides, the CDR3 is TGTGCCAGCAGCAGGGGACAGGGGATGAACACTGAAGCTTTCTTT. Its protein product is CASSRGQGMNTEAFF.

This clonotype was seen at least ten times. The gene calls are TRBV5-1 and TRBJ1-5; TRBD1 might be the D (5 bases). The germline V gene encodes CDR1 SGHRS and CDR2 YFSETQ. This CDR3 contains 14 residues. The V end lost 2 bases, the J end lost 5 bases, and 11 bases lay between the germline ends. The chain's CDR3 is CASSLMGQHQPQHF. The DNA of the CDR3 is TGCGCCAGCAGCTTAATGGGGCAGCATCAGCCCCAGCATTTT.

This clonotype was counted only a few times. J is TRBJ1-6 and V is TRBV7-2; D is unresolved. Trimming stripped 4 bases from V and 6 bases from J, with 16 bases between. Germline V gene sequence: CDR1 SGHTA, CDR2 FQGNSA. CDR3 size: 16 residues. The DNA for the CDR3 is TGTGCCAGCAGCTCGTCTGGTAGGGCGATTAATTCACCCCTCCACTTT. As protein: CASSSSGRAINSPLHF.

This clonotype showed up many times. This chain links TRBV14 with TRBJ1-2; TRBD1 is a possible D gene (6 bases). CDR3 length: 15 residues. CDR1 and CDR2 (germline): SGHDN, FVKESK. The V gene lost 0 bases and the J gene lost 0 bases, with 8 bases spanning the gap. The CDR3 DNA follows: TGTGCCAGCAGCCAAGAGGGGGCGACTAACTATGGCTACACCTTC. Translation: CASSQEGATNYGYTF.

In this sample, this clonotype turned up a few times. This chain uses TRBV28 with TRBJ2-1, with 9 bases fitting TRBD2. This CDR3 has 16 amino acids. V lost 2 bases, J lost 7 bases, and 9 bases stayed unmatched. Germline CDR1 MDHEN, CDR2 SYDVKM. The CDR3 DNA sequence: TGTGCCAGCAGTTTAAATCGCGGGGGGGCGAAGAATGAGCAGTTCTTC. Translating gives CASSLNRGGAKNEQFF. The full variable domain, rest sourced from reference TRBV28 and TRBJ2-1, is DVKVTQSSRYLVKRTGEKVFLECVQDMDHENMFWYRQDPGLGLRLIYFSYDVKMKEKGDIPEGYSVSREKKERFSLILESASTNQTSMYLCASSLNRGGAKNEQFFGPGTRLTVL.

This clonotype was counted between two and nine times. The chain joins TRBV28 to TRBJ2-7, with 7 bases that match TRBD1. V dropped 4 bases and J dropped 0; count of bases not matched to a gene: 6. Germline assignment: CDR1 MDHEN and CDR2 SYDVKM. The CDR3 contains 15 residues. The CDR3 DNA is TGTGCCAGCAGTTCACCGGGACAGCGCTCCTACGAGCAGTACTTC. It codes for CASSSPGQRSYEQYF.

The V gene is TRBV7-9, the J gene TRBJ2-7; D not resolved. Trimming took off 2 bases at V and 0 bases at J, with 14 bases between the two ends. Germline lookup yields CDR1 SEHNR and CDR2 FQNEAQ (reference sequence). There are 16 residues in the CDR3. The CDR3 DNA reads as TGTGCCAGCAGCTTATCAGGTTCCTCAAGCTCCTACGAGCAGTACTTC. This encodes CASSLSGSSSSYEQYF.

This clonotype was seen at least ten times. The gene calls are TRBV20-1 and TRBJ1-6; D gene unclear. Trimming pared 0 bases from V and 7 bases from J, leaving 10 bases between. The CDR3 is made up of 14 amino acids. Germline values: CDR1 DFQATT, CDR2 SNEGSKA (reference sequence). CDR3 nucleotide sequence: TGCAGTGCTAGAGATCTGGCAGACAATTCACCCCTCCACTTT. It translates to CSARDLADNSPLHF.

The rearrangement joins TRBV28 to TRBJ2-1; D is unresolved. Germline V CDR1 and CDR2: MDHEN, SYDVKM. The V end was cut by 6 bases, the J end by 0 bases, with 6 bases between. The CDR3 totals 13 residues. The CDR3 spells CASRGVSYNEQFF. CDR3 sequence (DNA): TGTGCCAGCAGGGGCGTCTCCTACAATGAGCAGTTCTTC.

This clonotype was detected a few times. V gene TRBV4-2 combines with J gene TRBJ2-3; no clear D gene. The CDR3 is 16 residues long. CDR1 and CDR2 from the germline V gene are LGHNA and YNFKEQ. Deletions cut 3 bases from V and 1 base from J, with 14 bases between. The CDR3 region is CASSQASGLGTDTQYF. For the CDR3, the DNA is TGTGCCAGCAGCCAGGCTAGTGGATTGGGCACAGATACGCAGTATTTT.

The table lists this clonotype with many counts. This rearrangement joins TRBV3-1 to TRBJ2-3; possibly TRBD1 or TRBD2 for D (5 bases each). The V end lost 1 base, the J end lost 5 bases, and 10 bases lay between the germline ends. CDR3 length equals 14 residues. The germline CDR1 and CDR2 sequences are LGHDT and YNNKEL (reference sequence). CDR3 in DNA: TGTGCCAGCAGCCAAGTCGGGGCAGGAGATACGCAGTATTTT. Amino acids: CASSQVGAGDTQYF.